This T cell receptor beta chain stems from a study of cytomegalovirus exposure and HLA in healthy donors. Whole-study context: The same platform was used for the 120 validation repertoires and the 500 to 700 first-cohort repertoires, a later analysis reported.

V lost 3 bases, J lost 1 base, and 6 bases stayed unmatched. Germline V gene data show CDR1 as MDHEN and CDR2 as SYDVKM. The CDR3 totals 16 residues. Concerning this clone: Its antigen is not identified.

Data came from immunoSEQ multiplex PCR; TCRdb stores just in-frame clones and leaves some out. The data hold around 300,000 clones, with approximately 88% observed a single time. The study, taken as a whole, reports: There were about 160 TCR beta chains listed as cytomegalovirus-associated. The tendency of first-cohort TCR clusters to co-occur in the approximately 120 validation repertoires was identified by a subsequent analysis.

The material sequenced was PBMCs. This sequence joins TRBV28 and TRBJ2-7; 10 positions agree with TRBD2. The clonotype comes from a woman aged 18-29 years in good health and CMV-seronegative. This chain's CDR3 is CASSLPGLADSYEQYF. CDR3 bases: TGTGCCAGCAGTTTGCCTGGACTAGCGGATTCCTACGAGCAGTACTTC.